This T cell receptor beta chain was identified during a study of T cells expressing NK-cell markers. Overall study: TCR beta repertoires came from sorted CD3+CD56+NKG2C+, CD3+CD56+NKG2C- and CD3+CD56-NKG2C+ T cells.

Germline CDR1 is SGHRS and CDR2 is YFSETQ. The CDR3 extends over 15 amino acids. TCRdb reworked the 5' RACE reads into one entry per CDR3 protein, no DNA. The listing contains some 340,000 distinct CDR3 sequences. This receptor was identified in a man aged 18-75 years in good health. The J gene is TRBJ2-7, the V gene TRBV5-1; the D call from TCRdb, TRBD1, cannot be confirmed without DNA. The sequenced sample was blood T cells: a sorted CD56 or NKG2C T cell subset, CD4+ or CD8+ T cells, or bulk PBMC T cells (not recorded which). Here the CDR3 reads CASSSHPDRVYEQYF.